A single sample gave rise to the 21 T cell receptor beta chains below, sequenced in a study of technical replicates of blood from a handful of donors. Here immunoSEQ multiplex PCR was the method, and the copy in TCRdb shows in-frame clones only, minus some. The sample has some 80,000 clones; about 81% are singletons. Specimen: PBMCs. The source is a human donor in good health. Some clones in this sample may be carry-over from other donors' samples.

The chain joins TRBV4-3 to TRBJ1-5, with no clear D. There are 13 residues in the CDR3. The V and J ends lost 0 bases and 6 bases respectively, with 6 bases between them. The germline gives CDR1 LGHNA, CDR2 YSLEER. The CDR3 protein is CASSQDRFQPQHF. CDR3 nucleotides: TGCGCCAGCAGCCAAGATCGGTTTCAGCCCCAGCATTTT.

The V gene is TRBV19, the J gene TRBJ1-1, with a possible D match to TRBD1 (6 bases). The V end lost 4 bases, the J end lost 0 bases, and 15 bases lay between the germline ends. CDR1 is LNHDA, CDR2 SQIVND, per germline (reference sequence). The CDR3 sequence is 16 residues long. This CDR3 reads CASSTRGGTLNTEAFF. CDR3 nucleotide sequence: TGTGCCAGTAGTACCCGAGGTGGGACACTGAACACTGAAGCTTTCTTT.

CDR3 amino acids: CASSHDRGGEQYF. CDR3 DNA: TGTGCCAGCAGCCACGACAGGGGGGGCGAGCAGTACTTC. V gene TRBV5-4 combines with J gene TRBJ2-7; 9 nucleotides agree with TRBD1. The J segment lost 6 bases and the V segment lost 4 bases, leaving 5 bases of the junction unmatched. The length of the CDR3 is 13 residues. Germline V gene lookup returns CDR1 SGHNT and CDR2 YYREEE (reference sequence).

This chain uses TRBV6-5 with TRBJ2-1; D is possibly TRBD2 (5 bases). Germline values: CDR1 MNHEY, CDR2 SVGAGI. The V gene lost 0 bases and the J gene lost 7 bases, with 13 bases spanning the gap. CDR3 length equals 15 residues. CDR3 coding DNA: TGTGCCAGCAGTTACTCGAACAGCGGAAAGAATGAGCAGTTCTTC. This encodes CASSYSNSGKNEQFF.

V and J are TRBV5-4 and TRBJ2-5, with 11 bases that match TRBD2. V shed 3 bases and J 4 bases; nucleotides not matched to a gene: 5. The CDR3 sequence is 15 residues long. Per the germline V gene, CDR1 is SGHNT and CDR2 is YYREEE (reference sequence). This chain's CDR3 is CASSSGLAEGETQYF. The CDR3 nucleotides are TGTGCCAGCAGCTCGGGACTAGCGGAGGGAGAGACCCAGTACTTC.

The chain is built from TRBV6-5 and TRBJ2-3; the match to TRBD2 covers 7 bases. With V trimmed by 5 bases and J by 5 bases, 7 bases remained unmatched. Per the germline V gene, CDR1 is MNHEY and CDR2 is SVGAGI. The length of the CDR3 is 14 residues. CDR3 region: CASSISGAEDTQYF. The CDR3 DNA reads TGTGCCAGCAGTATCAGCGGGGCGGAAGATACGCAGTATTTT.

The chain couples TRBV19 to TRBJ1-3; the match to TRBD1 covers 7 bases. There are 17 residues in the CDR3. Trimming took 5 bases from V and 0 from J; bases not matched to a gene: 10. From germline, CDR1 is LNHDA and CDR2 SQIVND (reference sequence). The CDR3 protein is CASSPWDSYDSGNTIYF. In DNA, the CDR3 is TGTGCCAGTAGTCCGTGGGACAGTTACGACTCTGGAAACACCATATATTTT.

The CDR3 is CASSIQGIYNEQFF. DNA for the CDR3: TGTGCCAGTAGTATACAGGGAATCTACAATGAGCAGTTCTTC. The chain links TRBV19 to TRBJ2-1; possible D gene TRBD1, 5 bases. The ends were cut back, 2 bases at V and 3 bases at J, with 8 bases in the middle. Per the germline V gene, CDR1 is LNHDA and CDR2 is SQIVND (reference sequence). The CDR3 is 14 amino acids.

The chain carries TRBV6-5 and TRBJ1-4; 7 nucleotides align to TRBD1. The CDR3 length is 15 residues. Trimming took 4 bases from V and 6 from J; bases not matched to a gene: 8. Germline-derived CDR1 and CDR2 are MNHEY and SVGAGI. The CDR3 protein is CASSLTGTEHEKLFF. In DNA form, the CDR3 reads TGTGCCAGCAGTTTGACCGGGACAGAGCATGAAAAACTGTTTTTT.

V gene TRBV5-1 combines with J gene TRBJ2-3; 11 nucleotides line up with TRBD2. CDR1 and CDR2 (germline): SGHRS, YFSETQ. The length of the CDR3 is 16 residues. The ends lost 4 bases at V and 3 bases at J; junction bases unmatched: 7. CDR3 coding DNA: TGCGCCAGCAGCGTATTGGGACTAGCGGAGACAGATACGCAGTATTTT. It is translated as CASSVLGLAETDTQYF.

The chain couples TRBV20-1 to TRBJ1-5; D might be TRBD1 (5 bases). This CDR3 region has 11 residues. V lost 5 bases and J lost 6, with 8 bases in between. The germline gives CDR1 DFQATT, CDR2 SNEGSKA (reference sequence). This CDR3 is CSAATGQPQHF. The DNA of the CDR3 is TGCAGTGCTGCCACAGGTCAGCCCCAGCATTTT.

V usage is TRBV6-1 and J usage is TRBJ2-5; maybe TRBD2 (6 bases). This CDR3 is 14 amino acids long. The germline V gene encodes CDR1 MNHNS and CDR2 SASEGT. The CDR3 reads CLLRGRLAGETQYF. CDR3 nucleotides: TGTTTACTCCGTGGACGCCTGGCGGGGGAGACCCAGTACTTC.

As DNA, the CDR3 is TGTGCCACCAGGAACCTAGCGGAGAGCTCCTACGAGCAGTACTTC. It codes for CATRNLAESSYEQYF. This rearrangement joins TRBV15 to TRBJ2-7, with TRBD2 identical over 7 bases. Germline V gene sequence: CDR1 LNHNV, CDR2 YYDKDF (reference sequence). Germline trimming cut 6 bases from V and 0 bases from J; bases unmatched to any gene: 8. The CDR3 is 15 residues long.

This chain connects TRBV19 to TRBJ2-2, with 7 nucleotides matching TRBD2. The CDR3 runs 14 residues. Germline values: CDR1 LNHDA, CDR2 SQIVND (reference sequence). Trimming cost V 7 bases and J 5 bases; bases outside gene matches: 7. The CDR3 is CASMGQGGTGELFF. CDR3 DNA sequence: TGTGCCAGTATGGGCCAGGGAGGGACCGGGGAGCTGTTTTTT.

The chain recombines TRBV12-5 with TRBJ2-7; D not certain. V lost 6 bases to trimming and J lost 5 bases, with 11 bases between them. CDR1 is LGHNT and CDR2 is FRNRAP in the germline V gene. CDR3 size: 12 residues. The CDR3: CASGIEEDEQYF. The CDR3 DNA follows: TGTGCTAGTGGAATCGAGGAAGACGAGCAGTACTTC.

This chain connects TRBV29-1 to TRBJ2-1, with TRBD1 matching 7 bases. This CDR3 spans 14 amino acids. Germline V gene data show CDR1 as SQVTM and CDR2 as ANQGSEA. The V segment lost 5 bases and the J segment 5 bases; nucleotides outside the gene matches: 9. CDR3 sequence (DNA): TGCAGCGTTACTGGGACAGACCCGGACAATGAGCAGTTCTTC. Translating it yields CSVTGTDPDNEQFF.

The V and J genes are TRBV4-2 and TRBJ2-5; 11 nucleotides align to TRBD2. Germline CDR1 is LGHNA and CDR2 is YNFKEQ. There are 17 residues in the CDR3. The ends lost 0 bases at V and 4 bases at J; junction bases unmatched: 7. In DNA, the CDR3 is TGTGCCAGCAGCCAAGAGAATAGCGGGAGGGCCGTAGAGACCCAGTACTTC. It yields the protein CASSQENSGRAVETQYF.

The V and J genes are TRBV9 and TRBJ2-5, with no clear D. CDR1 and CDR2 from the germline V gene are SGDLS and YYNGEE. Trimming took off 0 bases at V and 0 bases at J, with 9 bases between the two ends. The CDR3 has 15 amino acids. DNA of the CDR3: TGTGCCAGCAGCGTAGGTAGAGCGTACCAAGAGACCCAGTACTTC. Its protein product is CASSVGRAYQETQYF.

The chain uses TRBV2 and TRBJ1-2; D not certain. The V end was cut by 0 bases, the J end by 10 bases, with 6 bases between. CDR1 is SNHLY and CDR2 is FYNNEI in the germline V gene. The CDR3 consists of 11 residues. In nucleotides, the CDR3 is TGTGCCAGCAGTGAAGCGCTGGCCTACACCTTC. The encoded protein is CASSEALAYTF.

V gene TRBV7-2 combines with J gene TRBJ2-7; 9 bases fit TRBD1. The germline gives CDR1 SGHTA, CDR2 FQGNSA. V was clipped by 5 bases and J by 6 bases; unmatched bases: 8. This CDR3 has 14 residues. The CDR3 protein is CASSPDRGRPEQYF. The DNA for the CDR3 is TGTGCCAGCAGCCCGGACAGGGGACGGCCCGAGCAGTACTTC.

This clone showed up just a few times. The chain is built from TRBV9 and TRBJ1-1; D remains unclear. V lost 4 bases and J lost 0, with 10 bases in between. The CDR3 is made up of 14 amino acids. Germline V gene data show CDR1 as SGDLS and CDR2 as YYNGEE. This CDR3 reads CASSLSPVNTEAFF. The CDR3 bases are TGTGCCAGCAGCCTTAGCCCGGTGAACACTGAAGCTTTCTTT.